Following are 27 T cell receptor beta chains from one sample sequenced in a study of monozygotic twins with inflammatory bowel disease. TCRdb reprocessed the 5' RACE reads and reports one entry per CDR3 protein, with no DNA. The listing contains around 370,000 distinct CDR3 sequences. The sequenced material came from blood. The receptors were gathered from a human donor with ulcerative colitis or Crohn's disease, or a healthy co-twin of an affected twin (not recorded which).

The chain recombines TRBV10-3 with TRBJ1-6; TCRdb gives TRBD1 as the D gene, but with no DNA this cannot be confirmed. The germline CDR1 and CDR2 sequences are ENHRY and SYGVKD. This CDR3 is 16 amino acids long. The CDR3 sequence is CAISGAQGSFNSPLHF.

This chain joins TRBV15 and TRBJ1-5; TCRdb outputs TRBD1, but without DNA this stays unchecked. Germline CDR1 reads LNHNV; CDR2 reads YYDKDF (reference sequence). CDR3 size: 16 residues. The CDR3 reads CATRGARGYSNQPQHF.

The V and J genes are TRBV27 and TRBJ2-3; without DNA, the TCRdb call of TRBD2 cannot be checked. The length of the CDR3 is 15 residues. Germline-derived CDR1 and CDR2 are MNHEY and SMNVEV (reference sequence). CDR3 region: CATSTGTSGGDTQYF.

The chain is built from TRBV27 and TRBJ1-2; TCRdb picks TRBD1, but there is no DNA to check that call. Per germline, CDR1 MNHEY and CDR2 SMNVEV (reference sequence). This CDR3 region has 15 residues. CDR3 sequence: CASSLSHGTGGGYTF.

The rearrangement uses TRBV4-2 and TRBJ2-1. Germline V gene data show CDR1 as LGHNA and CDR2 as YNFKEQ. The CDR3 is 12 residues long. CDR3 in amino acids: CASSQDYNEQFF.

V is TRBV6-2 or TRBV6-3 and J is TRBJ2-7; the TCRdb call, TRBD2, lacks DNA for checking. Germline loops: CDR1 MNHEY, CDR2 SVGEGT. The CDR3 is made up of 15 amino acids. The CDR3 sequence: CASSPAGLGIYEQYF.

This sequence joins TRBV7-7 and TRBJ2-5; without DNA, the TCRdb call of TRBD1 cannot be checked. Germline V CDR1 and CDR2: SSHAT, FNYEAQ (reference sequence). The CDR3 length is 13 residues. The CDR3 spells CASSSGLGETQYF.

V gene TRBV7-6 combines with J gene TRBJ2-7; TCRdb selects TRBD1, and the lack of DNA leaves this call unchecked. The length of the CDR3 is 14 residues. The germline V gene encodes CDR1 SGHVS and CDR2 FNYEAQ. Here the CDR3 reads CASSPTGLSYEQYF. The whole variable domain, remainder taken from reference TRBV7-6 and TRBJ2-7, is GAGVSQSPRYKVTKRGQDVALRCDPISGHVSLYWYRQALGQGPEFLTYFNYEAQQDKSGLPNDRFSAERPEGSISTLTIQRTEQRDSAMYRCASSPTGLSYEQYFGPGTRLTVT.

This rearrangement joins TRBV4-1 to TRBJ2-7. Germline CDR1 reads MGHRA; CDR2 reads YSYEKL. The CDR3 loop spans 15 amino acids. The CDR3 sequence: CASSQDWVYSYEQYF.

The chain joins TRBV3-1 to TRBJ2-1; as DNA is missing, the TRBD1 call by TCRdb cannot be tested. CDR1 and CDR2 from the germline V gene are LGHDT and YNNKEL (reference sequence). CDR3 length: 15 residues. Here the CDR3 reads CASSQEPRRGNEQFF.

This chain joins TRBV5-1 and TRBJ2-6; lacking DNA, the TRBD2 call made by TCRdb goes unchecked. Germline CDR1 is SGHRS and CDR2 is YFSETQ. The CDR3 runs to 18 residues. The CDR3: CASSLVVRAYSGANVLTF.

The chain combines TRBV5-4 with TRBJ1-1. The CDR3 totals 15 residues. CDR1 SGHNT and CDR2 YYREEE come from the germline V gene (reference sequence). The CDR3 reads CASSLAAARDTEAFF.

V and J are TRBV11-3 and TRBJ2-2; the D call of TRBD1 rests on TCRdb alone, since no DNA is present to check it. The CDR3 length is 16 residues. Per the germline V gene, CDR1 is SGHNT and CDR2 is YENEEA. This chain's CDR3 is CASSPRDRAVTGELFF.

V is TRBV4-3 and J is TRBJ1-1. Germline CDR1 LGHNA, CDR2 YSLEER. The CDR3 has 17 residues. The CDR3 sequence: CASSQEVIFSGITEAFF.

This chain connects TRBV3-1 to TRBJ1-1; the D gene TCRdb calls, TRBD1, cannot be checked with no DNA. The germline CDR1 and CDR2 sequences are LGHDT and YNNKEL (reference sequence). This CDR3 contains 14 residues. The CDR3 sequence is CASSQIGRQFEAFF. Full variable domain (remainder filled in from reference TRBV3-1 and TRBJ1-1): DTAVSQTPKYLVTQMGNDKSIKCEQNLGHDTMYWYKQDSKKFLKIMFSYNNKELIINETVPNRFSPKSPDKAHLNLHINSLELGDSAVYFCASSQIGRQFEAFFGQGTRLTVV.

The J gene is TRBJ1-5, the V gene TRBV5-1; there is no DNA to check the TCRdb D call of TRBD1. CDR3 length: 15 residues. The V gene's germline CDR1 is SGHRS and CDR2 YFSETQ. This chain's CDR3 is CASSLTGDSNQPQHF. The variable domain in full, completed from reference TRBV5-1 and TRBJ1-5, reads KAGVTQTPRYLIKTRGQQVTLSCSPISGHRSVSWYQQTPGQGLQFLFEYFSETQRNKGNFPGRFSGRQFSNSRSEMNVSTLELGDSALYLCASSLTGDSNQPQHFGDGTRLSIL.

The chain combines TRBV7-9 with TRBJ2-5; TCRdb selects TRBD1, and the lack of DNA leaves this call unchecked. This CDR3 is built from 15 residues. CDR1 and CDR2 (germline): SEHNR, FQNEAQ (reference sequence). CDR3 region: CASSSLGQTQETQYF.

The V gene is TRBV7-9, the J gene TRBJ1-1. The germline CDR1 and CDR2 sequences are SEHNR and FQNEAQ (reference sequence). CDR3 length: 14 residues. The CDR3 is CASSSQGGGTEAFF.

V is TRBV7-9 and J is TRBJ1-1. The CDR3 contains 16 residues. Per the germline V gene, CDR1 is SEHNR and CDR2 is FQNEAQ (reference sequence). The CDR3 sequence is CASSPYRGGVNTEAFF.

This chain links TRBV27 with TRBJ2-1; as DNA is missing, the TRBD2 call by TCRdb cannot be tested. Germline CDR1 MNHEY, CDR2 SMNVEV (reference sequence). This CDR3 has 12 residues. The CDR3 loop is CASRRGYNEQFF.

The J gene is TRBJ1-5, the V gene TRBV5-1. The CDR3 is made up of 14 amino acids. Germline CDR1 reads SGHRS; CDR2 reads YFSETQ. The chain's CDR3 is CASFLVRGNQPQHF.

This chain links TRBV15 with TRBJ2-6; lacking DNA, the TRBD1 call made by TCRdb goes unchecked. CDR3 length: 15 amino acids. The V gene's germline CDR1 is LNHNV and CDR2 YYDKDF (reference sequence). The CDR3 protein is CATSSGGPGANVLTF.

The chain is built from TRBV7-9 and TRBJ2-2; TCRdb reports TRBD1, a call that lacks DNA to check it against. Germline CDR1 SEHNR, CDR2 FQNEAQ (reference sequence). The CDR3 has 15 amino acids. This CDR3 is CASSYPGPRPGELFF.

This chain uses TRBV29-1 with TRBJ1-2. The length of the CDR3 is 13 residues. Per germline, CDR1 SQVTM and CDR2 ANQGSEA. The CDR3 reads CSVGRQNNYGYTF.

This chain links TRBV6-1 with TRBJ2-1; the D call from TCRdb, TRBD1, cannot be confirmed without DNA. Per germline, CDR1 MNHNS and CDR2 SASEGT. The CDR3 spans 15 residues. Here the CDR3 reads CASSEIGTGFSEQFF.

V gene TRBV6-1 combines with J gene TRBJ1-6; TCRdb's D call, TRBD1, is unchecked because there is no DNA. The CDR3 is 15 amino acids. The V gene's germline CDR1 is MNHNS and CDR2 SASEGT. CDR3 protein: CASSPLSNTKSPLHF.

The chain couples TRBV12-3 or TRBV12-4 to TRBJ2-6; the TRBD1 assignment by TCRdb is unverifiable without DNA. CDR3 size: 17 residues. The CDR3 loop reads CASSFRGGSSGANVLTF.